The 27 T cell receptor beta chains listed next were all sequenced from one sample in a study of T cells after yellow fever vaccination. Each CDR3 protein is one row after TCRdb ran MiXCR on the 5' RACE reads. The data show 150,000 to 200,000 distinct CDR3 sequences, 5.5% to 8% seen once. Sample: CD4+ T cells sorted from PBMCs, taken on the day of the first yellow fever vaccination. These receptor sequences come from a young man who received the YFV17D yellow fever vaccine.

The chain recombines TRBV12-3 or TRBV12-4 with TRBJ1-6; maybe TRBD1 (5 bases). The CDR3 has 17 amino acids. The V end was cut by 1 base, the J end by 6 bases, with 16 bases between. CDR3 sequence (DNA): TGTGCCAGCAGTTTAGGTGGACGGACACGGGGTAATTCACCCCTCCACTTT. Translating it yields CASSLGGRTRGNSPLHF.

The table lists this clonotype with a few counts. This chain links TRBV4-2 with TRBJ1-5, with D possibly matching TRBD1 (6 bases). The V gene's germline CDR1 is LGHNA and CDR2 YNFKEQ. The ends were cut back, 1 base at V and 6 bases at J, with 13 bases in the middle. CDR3 length equals 15 residues. The CDR3 DNA follows: TGTGCCAGCAGCCAAGCCCGAGGGGGAAGTCAGCCCCAGCATTTT. It is translated as CASSQARGGSQPQHF.

This clonotype has ten or more counts. The rearrangement uses TRBV12-3 or TRBV12-4 and TRBJ2-5; D remains ambiguous. The V and J ends lost 3 bases and 1 base respectively, with 9 bases between them. The CDR3 spans 14 residues. CDR3 protein: CASSLIASQETQYF. The CDR3 region has the DNA TGTGCCAGCAGTTTGATAGCCAGCCAAGAGACCCAGTACTTC.

This clonotype was seen repeatedly, ten times or more. V and J are TRBV4-1 and TRBJ2-3, with TRBD2 matching 8 bases. The V segment lost 5 bases and the J segment 0 bases; nucleotides outside the gene matches: 4. CDR3 length: 15 amino acids. The germline V gene has CDR1 MGHRA and CDR2 YSYEKL. The CDR3 here is CASSTSGQSTDTQYF. The CDR3 nucleotides are TGCGCCAGCAGCACTAGCGGTCAGAGCACAGATACGCAGTATTTT.

Details on this clonotype: This may arise from a read error, as a much more abundant clone is one base away. The chain combines TRBV9 with TRBJ1-4; D gene uncertain. Per the germline V gene, CDR1 is SGDLS and CDR2 is YYNGEE. Trimming took 4 bases from V and 7 from J, leaving 14 bases between them. This CDR3 region has 14 residues. The CDR3 reads CASSPRSRTEKLFF. Written as DNA, the CDR3 is TGTGCCAGCAGCCCGAGATCCCGGACTGAAAAACTGTTTTTT.

This clonotype was seen many times. The genes are TRBV12-3 or TRBV12-4 and TRBJ2-1; no definite D call. The CDR3 has 12 residues. Trimming cost V 8 bases and J 3 bases, with 8 bases left between them. The CDR3 spells CASGARYNEQFF. DNA for the CDR3: TGTGCCAGCGGCGCGCGCTACAATGAGCAGTTCTTC.

This clonotype was seen at least ten times. The chain combines TRBV25-1 with TRBJ2-7, with 12 positions matching TRBD2. V lost 7 bases to trimming and J lost 2 bases; unmatched junction nucleotides: 6. From germline, CDR1 is MGHDK and CDR2 SYGVNS. The CDR3 covers 15 residues. CDR3 DNA sequence: TGTGCCAGCACCCCGCCTAGCGGGGGGGCCTACGAGCAGTACTTC. It is translated as CASTPPSGGAYEQYF.

This clonotype has at least ten counts. The V and J genes are TRBV9 and TRBJ1-1; D gene uncertain. CDR1 and CDR2 (germline): SGDLS, YYNGEE. The CDR3 totals 14 residues. Trimming removed 2 bases from V and 6 bases from J, with 14 bases in between. The CDR3 coding sequence is TGTGCCAGCAGCGTTGGAGGGAAGGTCTCTGAAGCTTTCTTT. It encodes CASSVGGKVSEAFF.

The sample holds many counts of this clonotype. The gene calls are TRBV7-2 and TRBJ2-1, with 7 bases lining up with TRBD2. J was trimmed by 4 bases and V by 2 bases; bases with no gene match: 5. From germline, CDR1 is SGHTA and CDR2 FQGNSA. The CDR3 consists of 15 residues. The CDR3 sequence: CASSLWGGVYNEQFF. Written as DNA, the CDR3 is TGTGCCAGCAGCTTATGGGGGGGGGTTTACAATGAGCAGTTCTTC.

The chain recombines TRBV12-5 with TRBJ2-3, with no clear D. Trimming removed 3 bases at V and 4 bases at J, with 5 bases between. Germline V gene data show CDR1 as LGHNT and CDR2 as FRNRAP. The CDR3 extends over 12 amino acids. The CDR3 reads CASGFMADTQYF. The CDR3 bases are TGTGCTAGTGGTTTCATGGCAGATACGCAGTATTTT.

The chain links TRBV7-9 to TRBJ1-1; perhaps TRBD1 as D (5 bases). The CDR3 extends over 13 amino acids. Germline V gene data show CDR1 as SEHNR and CDR2 as FQNEAQ (reference sequence). The germline V and J ends were trimmed by 10 bases and 3 bases, with 15 bases remaining between them. In DNA, the CDR3 is TGTGCCATGGGGGGACGCGGGGACACTGAAGCTTTCTTT. This translates into CAMGGRGDTEAFF.

This clonotype was picked up many times. This chain connects TRBV5-1 to TRBJ1-1; D not resolved. V lost 1 base and J lost 0, with 7 bases in between. CDR1 SGHRS and CDR2 YFSETQ come from the germline V gene. The CDR3 covers 14 residues. Here the CDR3 DNA reads TGCGCCAGCAGCTTGCTCCCAATGAACACTGAAGCTTTCTTT. Translating gives CASSLLPMNTEAFF. The full variable domain, with the rest looked up from reference TRBV5-1 and TRBJ1-1, is KAGVTQTPRYLIKTRGQQVTLSCSPISGHRSVSWYQQTPGQGLQFLFEYFSETQRNKGNFPGRFSGRQFSNSRSEMNVSTLELGDSALYLCASSLLPMNTEAFFGQGTRLTVV.

This clonotype was detected ten times or more. V usage is TRBV3-1 and J usage is TRBJ2-2, with D perhaps TRBD1 (5 bases). The V end lost 0 bases, the J end lost 3 bases, and 8 bases lay between the germline ends. CDR1 and CDR2 (germline): LGHDT, YNNKEL (reference sequence). The CDR3 has 15 amino acids. The CDR3 DNA sequence: TGTGCCAGCAGCCAAGACAGGGCCGACACCGGGGAGCTGTTTTTT. Its protein is CASSQDRADTGELFF. Full variable domain (remainder filled in from reference TRBV3-1 and TRBJ2-2): DTAVSQTPKYLVTQMGNDKSIKCEQNLGHDTMYWYKQDSKKFLKIMFSYNNKELIINETVPNRFSPKSPDKAHLNLHINSLELGDSAVYFCASSQDRADTGELFFGEGSRLTVL.

This chain joins TRBV19 and TRBJ2-4; D is uncertain. V gave up 1 base and J gave up 7 bases, with 5 bases separating them. CDR3 length: 12 residues. Germline CDR1 is LNHDA and CDR2 is SQIVND (reference sequence). The chain's CDR3 is CASSIVPNIQYF. In nucleotides, the CDR3 is TGTGCCAGTAGTATAGTCCCCAACATTCAGTACTTC.

This clonotype was counted between two and nine times. This sequence joins TRBV6-2 or TRBV6-3 and TRBJ2-6; D is unresolved. The CDR3 sequence is 13 residues long. V dropped 5 bases and J dropped 4 bases, with 6 bases sitting between them. CDR1 is MNHEY and CDR2 is SVGEGT in the germline V gene. The CDR3 coding sequence is TGTGCCAGCAGTCGACCCGGGGCCAACGTCCTGACTTTC. Protein: CASSRPGANVLTF.

A few counts support this clonotype. The chain employs TRBV9 and TRBJ1-6; no reliable D call. This CDR3 has 15 amino acids. CDR1 is SGDLS, CDR2 YYNGEE, per germline. The V end lost 0 bases, the J end lost 8 bases, and 12 bases lay between the germline ends. The CDR3, as DNA: TGTGCCAGCAGCGTAGGCTCCGGGGTGGATTCACCCCTCCACTTT. Protein product: CASSVGSGVDSPLHF.

The rearrangement uses TRBV20-1 and TRBJ1-1; D gene uncertain. V lost 0 bases to trimming and J lost 0 bases, with 23 bases between them. This CDR3 has 19 amino acids. Looked up from germline, CDR1 is DFQATT and CDR2 is SNEGSKA (reference sequence). CDR3 DNA sequence: TGCAGTGCTAGAGATCTCAAGAAGTTATTCGAGGGCCTGAACACTGAAGCTTTCTTT. Its protein product is CSARDLKKLFEGLNTEAFF.

This clonotype was counted many times. CDR3: CASSPDQAEGNIQYF. The CDR3 DNA reads as TGCGCCAGCAGCCCCGACCAGGCAGAGGGAAACATTCAGTACTTC. The rearrangement uses TRBV4-1 and TRBJ2-4, with D perhaps matching TRBD2 (5 bases). Trimming pared 4 bases from V and 6 bases from J, leaving 16 bases between. Germline lookup yields CDR1 MGHRA and CDR2 YSYEKL. This CDR3 is 15 amino acids long.

In this sample, this clonotype turned up many times. The rearrangement uses TRBV9 and TRBJ1-3, with a tentative D call TRBD1 (6 bases). The CDR3 has 16 residues. Germline V gives CDR1 SGDLS, CDR2 YYNGEE. Deletions cut 4 bases from V and 2 bases from J, with 16 bases between. The CDR3 here is CASSPRGGKPGNTIYF. Here the CDR3 DNA reads TGTGCCAGCAGCCCTAGAGGGGGGAAACCTGGAAACACCATATATTTT.

The chain couples TRBV4-1 to TRBJ2-7; D possibly corresponds to TRBD1 (6 bases). The germline V gene encodes CDR1 MGHRA and CDR2 YSYEKL. The CDR3 spans 15 residues. Trimming took off 4 bases at V and 0 bases at J, with 13 bases between the two ends. This CDR3 reads CASSPGHGASYEQYF. In DNA form, the CDR3 reads TGCGCCAGCAGCCCGGGACACGGGGCCTCCTACGAGCAGTACTTC.

This clonotype was found a few times. The chain couples TRBV27 to TRBJ1-4, with 7 bases fitting TRBD1. Germline trimming cut 5 bases from V and 7 bases from J; bases unmatched to any gene: 13. Germline V lookup: CDR1 MNHEY, CDR2 SMNVEV (reference sequence). This CDR3 is 16 amino acids long. Here the CDR3 reads CASSLVFRGSGEKLFF. The DNA of the CDR3 is TGTGCCAGCAGTCTAGTATTCAGGGGGTCAGGTGAAAAACTGTTTTTT.

The V call is TRBV12-3 or TRBV12-4, the J call TRBJ2-2; the match to TRBD2 covers 8 bases. Losses at the gene ends were 4 bases for V and 1 base for J; bases not matched to a gene: 2. The CDR3 is 15 residues long. This CDR3 is CASSWRGENTGELFF. The CDR3 DNA sequence: TGTGCCAGCAGTTGGCGGGGGGAGAACACCGGGGAGCTGTTTTTT.

This chain links TRBV7-2 with TRBJ1-5, with TRBD1 matching 9 bases. Germline loops: CDR1 SGHTA, CDR2 FQGNSA. This CDR3 spans 15 amino acids. V shed 6 bases, J shed 7 bases, and the junction held 10 bases outside the gene matches. CDR3 nucleotide sequence: TGTGCCAGCAGTCGGGGACAGGGCTTCCGACAGCCCCAGCATTTT. Its protein is CASSRGQGFRQPQHF.

CDR3 in DNA: TGCGCCAGCAGCTTGAACGGGTTCGATGAAAAACTGTTTTTT. Translation: CASSLNGFDEKLFF. This sequence joins TRBV5-1 and TRBJ1-4; D is ambiguous. This CDR3 spans 14 amino acids. Germline V lookup: CDR1 SGHRS, CDR2 YFSETQ. Trimming cost V 1 base and J 6 bases, with 10 bases left between them.

This clonotype showed up just a few times. This chain joins TRBV18 and TRBJ2-7; the D gene is possibly TRBD1 (7 bases). V dropped 5 bases and J dropped 1 base, with 12 bases sitting between them. The CDR3 has 14 residues. Per the germline V gene, CDR1 is KGHSH and CDR2 is LQKENI. The CDR3 region is CASSFSGGSYEQYF. The CDR3 DNA reads TGTGCCAGCTCATTTTCAGGGGGGTCCTACGAGCAGTACTTC.

This clonotype was observed a handful of times. This chain links TRBV6-5 with TRBJ2-4; D remains ambiguous. Germline values: CDR1 MNHEY, CDR2 SVGAGI. Between the trimmed V and J ends, which lost 3 bases and 3 bases, there was a span of 15 bases. The CDR3 length is 16 residues. CDR3 in amino acids: CASSYGLSSHKNIQYF. The CDR3 DNA reads as TGTGCCAGCAGTTATGGGCTTTCATCCCACAAAAACATTCAGTACTTC.

This clonotype was seen many times. V gene TRBV6-5 combines with J gene TRBJ2-7, with D hard to call. Trimming left V 0 bases short and J 5 bases short, with 11 bases between. This CDR3 is built from 14 residues. CDR1 MNHEY and CDR2 SVGAGI come from the germline V gene. CDR3 in DNA: TGTGCCAGCAGTTACTCGGTCGCTAGTCACGAGCAGTACGTC. Its translation is CASSYSVASHEQYV.